This entry concerns a single T cell receptor (beta chain). The sample is drawn from a study of shared clonotypes between healthy human individuals. Method: immunoSEQ multiplex PCR; TCRdb's copy keeps in-frame clones and lacks some. The sample consists of 1,400,000 or so clones, less than 99% of them appearing once. The CDR3 loop spans 14 amino acids. V lost 3 bases to trimming and J lost 1 base; unmatched junction nucleotides: 2. CDR1 is SGHRS, CDR2 YFSETQ, per germline. Sequenced: naive CD4+ T cells sorted from blood. As for subset: CD45RA+ positively selected. The chain carries TRBV5-1 and TRBJ2-3; TRBD2 agrees at 7 bases. The sequence derives from a young man in good health. Here the CDR3 reads CASSWGGGTDTQYF. Here the CDR3 DNA reads TGCGCCAGCAGCTGGGGAGGGGGCACAGATACGCAGTATTTT.